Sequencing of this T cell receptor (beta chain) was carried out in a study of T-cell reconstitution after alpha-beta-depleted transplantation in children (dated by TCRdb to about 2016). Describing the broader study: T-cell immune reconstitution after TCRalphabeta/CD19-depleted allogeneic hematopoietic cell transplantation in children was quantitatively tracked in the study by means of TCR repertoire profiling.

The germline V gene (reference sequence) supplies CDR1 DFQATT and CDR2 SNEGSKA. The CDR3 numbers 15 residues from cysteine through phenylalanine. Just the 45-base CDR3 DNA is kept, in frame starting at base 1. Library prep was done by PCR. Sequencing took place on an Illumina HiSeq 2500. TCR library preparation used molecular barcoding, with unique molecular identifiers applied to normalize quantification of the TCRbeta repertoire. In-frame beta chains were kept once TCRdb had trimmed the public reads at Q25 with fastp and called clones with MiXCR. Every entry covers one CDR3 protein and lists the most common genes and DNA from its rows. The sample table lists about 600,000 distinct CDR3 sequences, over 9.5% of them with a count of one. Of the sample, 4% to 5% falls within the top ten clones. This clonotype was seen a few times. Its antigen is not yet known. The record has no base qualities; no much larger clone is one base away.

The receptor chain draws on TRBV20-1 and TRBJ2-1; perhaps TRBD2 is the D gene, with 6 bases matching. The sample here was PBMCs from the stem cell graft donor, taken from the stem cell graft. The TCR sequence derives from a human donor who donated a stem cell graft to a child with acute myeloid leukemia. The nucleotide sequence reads TGCAGGGATCGCGGGGTAAGCCAATTCGACCATGAGCAGTTCTTC. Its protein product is CRDRGVSQFDHEQFF.